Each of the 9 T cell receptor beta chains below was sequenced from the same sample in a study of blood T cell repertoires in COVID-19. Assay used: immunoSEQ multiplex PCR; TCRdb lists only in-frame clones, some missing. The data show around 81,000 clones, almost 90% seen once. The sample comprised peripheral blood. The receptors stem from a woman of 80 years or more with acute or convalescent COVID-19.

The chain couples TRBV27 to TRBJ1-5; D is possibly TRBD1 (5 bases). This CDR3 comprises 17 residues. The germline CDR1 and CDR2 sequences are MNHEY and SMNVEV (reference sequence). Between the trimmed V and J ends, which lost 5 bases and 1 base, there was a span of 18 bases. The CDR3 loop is CASSPEAGRISNQPQHF. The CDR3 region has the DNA TGTGCCAGCAGTCCCGAGGCAGGGCGGATAAGCAATCAGCCCCAGCATTTT.

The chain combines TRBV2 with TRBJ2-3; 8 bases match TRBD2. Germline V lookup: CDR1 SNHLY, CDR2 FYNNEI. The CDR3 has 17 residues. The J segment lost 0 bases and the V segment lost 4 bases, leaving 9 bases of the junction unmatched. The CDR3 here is CASSGSGGGSSTDTQYF. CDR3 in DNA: TGTGCCAGCAGTGGATCGGGCGGGGGGAGTAGCACAGATACGCAGTATTTT.

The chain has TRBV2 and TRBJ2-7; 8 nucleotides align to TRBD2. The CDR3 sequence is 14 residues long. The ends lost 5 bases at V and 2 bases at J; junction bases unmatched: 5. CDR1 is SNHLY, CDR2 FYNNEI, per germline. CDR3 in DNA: TGTGCCAGCAGTTCTAGCGGGTATACCTACGAGCAGTACTTC. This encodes CASSSSGYTYEQYF.

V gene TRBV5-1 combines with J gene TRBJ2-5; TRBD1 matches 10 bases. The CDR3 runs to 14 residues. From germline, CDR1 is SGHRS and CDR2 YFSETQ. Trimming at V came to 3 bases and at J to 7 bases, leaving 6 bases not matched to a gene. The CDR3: CASSSGTGVGTQYF. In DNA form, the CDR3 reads TGCGCCAGCAGCTCCGGGACAGGGGTCGGGACCCAGTACTTC.

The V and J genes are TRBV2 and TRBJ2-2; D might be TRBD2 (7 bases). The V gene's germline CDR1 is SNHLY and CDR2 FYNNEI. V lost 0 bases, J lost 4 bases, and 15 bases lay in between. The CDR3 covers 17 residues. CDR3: CASSEAPGGGGTGELFF. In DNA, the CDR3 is TGTGCCAGCAGTGAAGCGCCGGGGGGCGGGGGCACCGGGGAGCTGTTTTTT.

This CDR3 is CASSPRTGRNEKLFF. CDR3 nucleotide sequence: TGTGCCAGCAGCCCACGGACAGGGCGTAATGAAAAACTGTTTTTT. The J gene is TRBJ1-4, the V gene TRBV5-4; 8 nucleotides agree with TRBD1. CDR1 and CDR2 from the germline V gene are SGHNT and YYREEE (reference sequence). This CDR3 region has 15 residues. With V trimmed by 4 bases and J by 4 bases, 6 bases remained unmatched.

The CDR3 DNA reads TGTGCCAGCAGCAAGGGACACCCTACGGGCGACAATGAGCAGTTCTTC. Protein sequence: CASSKGHPTGDNEQFF. The V call is TRBV5-5, the J call TRBJ2-1; possibly TRBD1 for D (6 bases). Germline CDR1 reads SGHKS; CDR2 reads YYEKEE (reference sequence). The CDR3 runs 16 residues. The ends were cut back, 4 bases at V and 5 bases at J, with 19 bases in the middle.

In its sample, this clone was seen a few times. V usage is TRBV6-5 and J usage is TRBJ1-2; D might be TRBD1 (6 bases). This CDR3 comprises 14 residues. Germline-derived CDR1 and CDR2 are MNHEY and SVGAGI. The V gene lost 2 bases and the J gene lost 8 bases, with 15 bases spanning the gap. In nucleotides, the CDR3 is TGTGCCAGCAGTTACAAATCAGGGGCGTGGGGCTACACCTTC. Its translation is CASSYKSGAWGYTF.

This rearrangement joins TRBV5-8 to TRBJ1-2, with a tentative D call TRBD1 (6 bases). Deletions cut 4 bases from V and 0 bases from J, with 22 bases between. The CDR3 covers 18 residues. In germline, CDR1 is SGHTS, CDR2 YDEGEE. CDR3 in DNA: TGTGCCAGCAGCCCGTTCGGGACAAGTCCTCGTTCTAACTATGGCTACACCTTC. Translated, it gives CASSPFGTSPRSNYGYTF.